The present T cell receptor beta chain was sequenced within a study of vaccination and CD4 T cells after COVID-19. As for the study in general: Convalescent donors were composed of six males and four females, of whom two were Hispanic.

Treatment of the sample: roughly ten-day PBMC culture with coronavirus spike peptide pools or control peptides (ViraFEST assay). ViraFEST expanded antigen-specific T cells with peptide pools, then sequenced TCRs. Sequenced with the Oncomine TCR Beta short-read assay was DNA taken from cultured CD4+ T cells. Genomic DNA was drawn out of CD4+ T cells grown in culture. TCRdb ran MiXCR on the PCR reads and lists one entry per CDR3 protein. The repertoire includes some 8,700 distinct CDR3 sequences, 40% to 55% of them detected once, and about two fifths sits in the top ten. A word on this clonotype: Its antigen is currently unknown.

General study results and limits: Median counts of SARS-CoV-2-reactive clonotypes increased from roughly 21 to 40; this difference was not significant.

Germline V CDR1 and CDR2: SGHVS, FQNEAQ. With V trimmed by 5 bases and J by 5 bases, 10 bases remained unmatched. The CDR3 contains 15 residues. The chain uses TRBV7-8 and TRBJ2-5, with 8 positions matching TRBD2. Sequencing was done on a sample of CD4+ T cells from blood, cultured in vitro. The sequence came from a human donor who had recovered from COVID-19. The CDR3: CASSVNLAGRETQYF. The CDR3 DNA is TGTGCCAGCAGCGTCAATTTAGCGGGGAGGGAGACCCAGTACTTC.